These 8 T cell receptor beta chains were all obtained from the same sample, sequenced in a study of T cell responses to AZD1222 COVID-19 vaccine. Assay used: immunoSEQ multiplex PCR; TCRdb lists only in-frame clones, some missing. Counted here are approximately 140,000 clones, roughly 90% occurring once; the ten biggest clones make up 2.5% to 4%. The sample consisted of peripheral blood, taken 28 days after the second AZD1222 dose. Receptors originate from an adult who received the AZD1222 COVID-19 vaccine.

V is TRBV10-3 and J is TRBJ1-5; D perhaps matches TRBD1 (6 bases). Germline values: CDR1 ENHRY, CDR2 SYGVKD. The CDR3 consists of 15 residues. Trimming took 6 bases from V and 0 from J, leaving 12 bases between them. As DNA, the CDR3 is TGTGCCATCAGGGCTACAGGGACTAGCAATCAGCCCCAGCATTTT. Protein: CAIRATGTSNQPQHF.

The genes are TRBV6-5 and TRBJ2-7, with D tentatively TRBD1 (6 bases). The germline V gene encodes CDR1 MNHEY and CDR2 SVGAGI. The V and J ends lost 0 bases and 4 bases respectively, with 10 bases between them. The CDR3 extends over 14 amino acids. DNA for the CDR3: TGTGCCAGCAGTTACTCGGCAGGGGAATACGAGCAGTACTTC. Protein product: CASSYSAGEYEQYF.

CDR3 nucleotide sequence: TGTGCCAGCAGCTTACAATGGGGGGATACGCAGTATTTT. Translated: CASSLQWGDTQYF. V is TRBV11-2 and J is TRBJ2-3; tentatively, D is TRBD1 or TRBD2 (5 bases each). V lost 2 bases and J 6 bases, leaving 9 bases between the germline ends. Germline V gene data show CDR1 as SGHAT and CDR2 as FQNNGV. The CDR3 is 13 amino acids.

In this sample, this clone turned up once. The J gene is TRBJ1-1, the V gene TRBV18; 8 nucleotides line up with TRBD1. The length of the CDR3 is 18 residues. The germline CDR1 and CDR2 sequences are KGHSH and LQKENI. V dropped 3 bases and J dropped 0; count of bases not matched to a gene: 12. The CDR3 sequence is CASSPAGQVRLMNTEAFF. CDR3 DNA: TGTGCCAGCTCACCGGCGGGACAGGTCCGACTCATGAACACTGAAGCTTTCTTT.

The V call is TRBV27, the J call TRBJ2-1, with D perhaps given as TRBD1 or TRBD2 (5 bases each). V gave up 2 bases and J gave up 4 bases, with 12 bases separating them. The CDR3 runs 15 residues. Germline V gene lookup returns CDR1 MNHEY and CDR2 SMNVEV (reference sequence). CDR3 amino acids: CASSLGDPAYNEQFF. The DNA for the CDR3 is TGTGCCAGCAGTTTAGGGGACCCGGCGTACAATGAGCAGTTCTTC.

This sequence joins TRBV3-1 (or the pseudogene TRBV3-2) and TRBJ1-1; D gene ambiguous. V was clipped by 1 base and J by 5 bases, with 8 bases between them. The CDR3 consists of 13 residues. Germline CDR1 LGHDT, CDR2 YNNKEL (reference sequence). CDR3 loop: CASSQAGETEAFF. The CDR3 DNA reads as TGTGCCAGCAGCCAAGCGGGTGAGACTGAAGCTTTCTTT.

The rearrangement joins TRBV5-1 to TRBJ2-2; no firm D call. CDR3 length: 16 residues. Germline CDR1 SGHRS, CDR2 YFSETQ. Trimming pared 1 base from V and 2 bases from J, leaving 12 bases between. The CDR3 nucleotides are TGCGCCAGCAGCTTGAGTGGCGGCGCCAACACCGGGGAGCTGTTTTTT. Translation gives CASSLSGGANTGELFF. Combining the CDR3 with reference TRBV5-1 and TRBJ2-2 gives the whole variable domain KAGVTQTPRYLIKTRGQQVTLSCSPISGHRSVSWYQQTPGQGLQFLFEYFSETQRNKGNFPGRFSGRQFSNSRSEMNVSTLELGDSALYLCASSLSGGANTGELFFGEGSRLTVL.

The gene calls are TRBV13 and TRBJ2-7; 12 bases fit TRBD2. CDR3 length equals 14 residues. J gave up 5 bases and V 5 bases, and 4 bases lay outside the gene matches. Germline V CDR1 and CDR2: PRHDT, FYEKMQ (reference sequence). The CDR3 region has the DNA TGTGCCAGCAGCCAAGGACTAGCGGGAAACGAGCAGTACTTC. As protein: CASSQGLAGNEQYF.